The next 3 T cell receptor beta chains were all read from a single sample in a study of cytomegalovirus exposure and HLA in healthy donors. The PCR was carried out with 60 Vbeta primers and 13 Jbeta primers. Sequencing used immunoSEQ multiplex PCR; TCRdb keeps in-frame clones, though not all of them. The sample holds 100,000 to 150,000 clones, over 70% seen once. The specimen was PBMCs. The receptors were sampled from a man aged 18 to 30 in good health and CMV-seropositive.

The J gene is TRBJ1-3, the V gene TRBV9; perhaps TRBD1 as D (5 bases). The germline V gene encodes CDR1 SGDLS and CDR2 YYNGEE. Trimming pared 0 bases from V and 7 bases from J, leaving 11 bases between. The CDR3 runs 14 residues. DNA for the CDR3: TGTGCCAGCAGCGTAGATGACAGACTTAACACCATATATTTT. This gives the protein CASSVDDRLNTIYF.

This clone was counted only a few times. The CDR3 spells CASSPSRWGGYHTEAFF. The CDR3 DNA is TGTGCCAGTAGCCCCTCAAGGTGGGGAGGCTACCACACTGAAGCTTTCTTT. The V and J genes are TRBV19 and TRBJ1-1; D remains unclear. V was pared by 6 bases and J by 3 bases, with 23 bases between. Germline V CDR1 and CDR2: LNHDA, SQIVND (reference sequence). The CDR3 contains 17 residues.

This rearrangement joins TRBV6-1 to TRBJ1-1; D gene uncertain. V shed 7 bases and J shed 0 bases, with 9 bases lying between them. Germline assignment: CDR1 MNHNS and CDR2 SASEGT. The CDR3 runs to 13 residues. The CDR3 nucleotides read TGTGCCAGCATGGTGGACTTGAACACTGAAGCTTTCTTT. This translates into CASMVDLNTEAFF.